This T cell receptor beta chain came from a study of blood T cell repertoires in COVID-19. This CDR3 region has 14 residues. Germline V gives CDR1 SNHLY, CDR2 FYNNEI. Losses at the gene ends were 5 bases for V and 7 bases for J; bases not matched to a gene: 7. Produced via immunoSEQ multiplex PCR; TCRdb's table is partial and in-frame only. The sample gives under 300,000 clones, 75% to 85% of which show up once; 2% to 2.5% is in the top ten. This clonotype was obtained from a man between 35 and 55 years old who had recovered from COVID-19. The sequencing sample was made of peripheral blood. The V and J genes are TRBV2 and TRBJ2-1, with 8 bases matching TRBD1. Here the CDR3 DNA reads TGTGCCAGCAGTCCATCCAGGGGGCGGAATGAGCAGTTCTTC. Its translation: CASSPSRGRNEQFF.